One and the same sample provided the 5 T cell receptor beta chains below, sequenced in a study of identical twins. TCRdb analysed the 5' RACE reads with MiXCR anew, one entry per CDR3 protein. The sample comprises some 900,000 distinct CDR3 sequences, roughly 12% of which are singletons, and around 1.5% rests with the top ten. These sequences were also reported in another study, on yellow fever vaccine responses in identical twins.

Sequenced input: PBMCs. The receptor set was obtained from a woman aged 18-29 years in good health.

This clonotype was picked up a small number of times. The chain employs TRBV12-3 or TRBV12-4 and TRBJ2-3; D gene ambiguous. The CDR3 is made up of 15 amino acids. Trimming removed 7 bases at V and 2 bases at J, with 16 bases between. The CDR3 bases are TGTGCCAGCACCCCTTCGGGTTTCGTCACAGATACGCAGTATTTT. Protein product: CASTPSGFVTDTQYF.

This clonotype occurred many times. V is TRBV7-9 and J is TRBJ2-7; no reliable D call. Trimming pared 4 bases from V and 2 bases from J, leaving 6 bases between. The CDR3 runs 12 residues. Germline loops: CDR1 SEHNR, CDR2 FQNEAQ (reference sequence). The CDR3 bases are TGTGCCAGCAGCTCTCGACCCTACGAGCAGTACTTC. Protein product: CASSSRPYEQYF.

The chain carries TRBV6-2 or TRBV6-3 and TRBJ1-1, with unresolved D. This CDR3 region has 15 residues. The V gene lost 6 bases and the J gene lost 0 bases, with 14 bases spanning the gap. Germline values: CDR1 MNHEY, CDR2 SVGEGT. CDR3 residues: CASRDRGLLNTEAFF. CDR3 DNA: TGTGCCAGCAGGGACCGTGGACTGTTGAACACTGAAGCTTTCTTT.

The chain combines TRBV5-1 with TRBJ2-5; D is possibly TRBD2 (6 bases). CDR3 size: 15 residues. The V and J ends lost 0 bases and 2 bases respectively, with 11 bases between them. The germline CDR1 and CDR2 sequences are SGHRS and YFSETQ. The CDR3: CASSLVRLAQETQYF. The CDR3 nucleotides are TGCGCCAGCAGCTTGGTCCGCCTAGCGCAAGAGACCCAGTACTTC.

The V gene is TRBV3-1, the J gene TRBJ2-7; D is ambiguous. V was clipped by 3 bases and J by 2 bases, with 8 bases between them. The length of the CDR3 is 13 residues. CDR1 is LGHDT and CDR2 is YNNKEL in the germline V gene (reference sequence). This CDR3 reads CASSHATAYEQYF. CDR3 bases: TGTGCCAGCAGCCACGCTACAGCCTACGAGCAGTACTTC.